This T cell receptor beta chain was sequenced during a study of shared clonotypes between healthy human individuals. Concerning this clone itself: At the DNA level, this CDR3 is encoded by other sequences in the same sample as well.

The table came from immunoSEQ multiplex PCR; TCRdb's copy has only in-frame clones and leaves some out. The sample holds over a million clones; 96% are singletons and the top ten take 1% to 1.5%. The CDR3 is 15 residues long. CDR1 and CDR2 from the germline V gene are SGHTA and FQGNSA. V lost 1 base and J lost 2; bases outside the gene matches: 2. This sequence originates from a man younger than 45 in good health. Material for sequencing was naive CD4+ T cells sorted from blood. The sample's subset: CD45RA+ positively selected. The genes are TRBV7-2 and TRBJ2-7, with TRBD2 matching over 10 bases. CDR3 amino acids: CASSLGTSGTYEQYF. The CDR3 DNA reads TGTGCCAGCAGCTTAGGGACTAGCGGCACCTACGAGCAGTACTTC. The variable domain in full, with the rest retrieved from reference TRBV7-2 and TRBJ2-7, is GAGVSQSPSNKVTEKGKDVELRCDPISGHTALYWYRQSLGQGLEFLIYFQGNSAPDKSGLPSDRFSAERTGGSVSTLTIQRTQQEDSAVYLCASSLGTSGTYEQYFGPGTRLTVT.